The source of this T cell receptor (beta chain) is a study of cytomegalovirus exposure and HLA in healthy donors (dated 2017 in TCRdb). Regarding the complete study: In an earlier analysis of some 550 of the donors, around 290 Gb of sequence data and 90 million to 120 million unique TCR beta sequences from 150 million to 200 million T cells were reported. About 280 gigabases of sequencing data and tens of millions of unique TCR sequences were included in an early release covering about 700 HLA-typed donors. The genetic ancestry cluster associated with self-reported Caucasian donors included over 80% of the 398 genotyped donors. The study aimed to test whether signatures of past pathogen exposure could be identified by cataloging public T cell receptors. The study used immunosequencing to profile the T cell repertoires of approximately 630 subjects and linked those repertoires to cytomegalovirus serostatus. Besides the first cohort of roughly 700 subjects, a separate validation cohort made up of 120 different subjects was used. To predict cytomegalovirus infection status, the study brought together high-throughput TCR immunosequencing, statistical association of individual TCRs with disease status, and machine learning. To study patterns of TCR occurrence, a later analysis re-analyzed previously published TCR beta repertoires from around 700 donors and added high-resolution HLA genotyping. Rather than using new phenotypic data, the later analysis identified candidate immune exposures from TCR beta sequences and from how often those sequences occurred across donors. To decide whether each TCR beta V gene segment behaved as functional or pseudogenic, an earlier analysis of some 540 of the donors relied on high-throughput TCR beta sequencing. Donor age, sex, ethnicity and CMV serostatus were compiled alongside the repertoire data. A later genetic analysis used genome-wide SNP genotypes for about 60% of the roughly 700 donors, treating that subset as a discovery cohort. Every discovery cohort repertoire had been produced on one sequencing platform. Class I and class II HLA loci were covered by the typing at four-digit resolution. The number of donors typed differed by locus, with roughly 620-630 for A, B, C, DRB1 and DQB1, roughly 520 for DQA1, 600 to 610 for DPA1, and approximately 470 for DPB1. Because of strong linkage in the cohort, roughly five DR-DQ haplotypes were treated as single units for association and clustering. Among under 450 genotyped donors of the cohort, an average of roughly 240,000 unique TCR beta nucleotide sequences were sequenced per donor, roughly 20% of them non-productive.

The CDR3 measures 16 amino acids from cysteine to phenylalanine. Here the CDR3 DNA is all that survives: 48 bases in frame from base 1. From the germline V gene (reference sequence), CDR1 is SSHAT and CDR2 is FNYEAQ. The cohort comprised under 700 healthy bone marrow donors. All cohort members were sampled while nominally healthy, although unrecorded immune exposures were likely present. The donor tested CMV seronegative and was one of the 352 seronegative cohort members. A peripheral blood sample was collected from each donor, and TCR beta sequencing was performed on peripheral blood mononuclear cells. The Qiagen DNeasy Blood Extraction Kit was used to extract genomic DNA from the blood cell samples. Concerning this clone: Its antigen remains unidentified. One end of the junction varies from germline; a read error may be responsible.

Library preparation used the immunoSEQ multiplex PCR assay. A mixture of 60 forward primers for TCR Vbeta segments and 13 reverse primers for TCR Jbeta segments was used in the multiplex PCR. The CDR3 region of rearranged TCR beta genes was amplified from genomic DNA by a multiplex PCR assay. The amplified TCR beta libraries were sequenced on the Illumina HiSeq System as 87-base-pair reads. The authors' analysis ran thus. A later analysis tallied 70 million to 100 million unique TCR beta chains across the 700 or so repertoires, and approximately 12 million of those chains were shared by two or more donors. Raw reads were error-corrected and collapsed into unique sequences by a nearest-neighbor algorithm in which closely related sequences were merged to remove PCR and sequencing errors. V, D and J gene segments were assigned by aligning CDR3 sequences to IMGT reference sequences. For a sequence to be retained, a match of at least six nucleotides was required to both a V gene segment and a J gene segment. Rearrangements were called productive when the CDR3 lacked stop codons and stayed in frame with V and J; all others were non-productive. Following IMGT convention, CDR3 was defined as the stretch from the second conserved V-encoded cysteine up to the conserved J-encoded phenylalanine. Sequences without an unambiguous match to a single V gene segment were excluded from the earlier analysis of several hundred of the donors. In an earlier analysis of several hundred of the donors, a V segment was called functional when productive rearrangements were above 56.7%, and segregating when the standard deviation between donors exceeded 5%. To diagnose cytomegalovirus status from the catalog of TCR beta chain sequences, a statistical classification framework was built. In a later analysis, V and J genes were assigned by comparing TCR nucleotide sequences against IMGT/GENE-DB human TR gene sequences. In a later analysis, CDR3 sequences and most-parsimonious VDJ recombination scenarios were assigned using the TCRdist pipeline. A later analysis defined each TCR beta chain by its CDR3 amino acid sequence plus V-gene family, and excluded reads lacking a unique V-gene family. As a way to deal with suspected cross-contamination and a sequencing artifact, a later analysis dropped 450 to 700 nucleotide sequences that were highly shared and had low generation probability. In a later analysis, a clonal expansion index for each public chain was calculated from normalized within-repertoire ranks of inferred template counts. Generation probabilities in a later analysis came from a VDJ recombination model fitted to out-of-frame rearrangements, and those results were checked against IGoR. In a later analysis, TCR-TCR, TCR-HLA and TCR-CMV co-occurrence was scored with hypergeometric tests, and a repertoire-size bias correction was applied to TCR pairs. False discovery rates were estimated in a later analysis by permuting HLA or CMV assignments 20 times. In a later analysis, co-occurring TCRs were grouped using DBSCAN, and TCRdist sequence similarity was added for clustering within HLA-allele-positive subsets. Co-occurrence clustering excluded repertoires with fewer than 30,000 or more than 120,000 public chains, plus five with anomalous nucleotide sharing. TCRdb carries this immuneACCESS record with in-frame sequences only. Its versions omit some clonotypes, under half of them owing to an unresolved V gene in the studies checked, with the rest unexplained. V, J and clone size derive from that table, while D and trimming were established from the DNA sequence. The sample data list 95,000 to 100,000 clones, and 70% to 80% of these were observed just once. The top ten constitute approximately 7.7% of the sample.

Overall results and qualifications from the work: HLA typing was unavailable for some donors at each locus, so association tests used only the typed subset. A few of the identified cytomegalovirus-associated TCR beta chains were confirmed in vitro to be specific for cytomegalovirus antigens. In a later analysis, HLA-associated TCR beta chains were found to be more clonally expanded and to have lower generation probabilities than equally common non-associated chains. In a later analysis, TCR association rates were found to vary across HLA loci, with the most associated TCRs seen for DRB1 alleles and the fewest for HLA-C alleles. The sequencing pipeline was judged likely to have produced a cluster of highly shared sequence variants as a technical artifact. It was suggested by the authors that the approach could potentially be generalized to other disease states and immunological phenotypes. In a later analysis, most CMV-associated TCR beta chains were found to appear HLA-restricted, with HLA associations seemingly driven largely by CMV exposure. A later analysis reported that several top co-occurrence clusters appeared linked to parvovirus B19, influenza, CMV and Epstein-Barr virus. Broadly in line with IMGT annotations, most TCR beta V segments showed up in productive rearrangements about 87% or about 30% of the time in an earlier analysis of a few hundred of the donors. Linkage disequilibrium might explain the correlated functional status among segregating V segments, but an unknown experimental factor could not be ruled out. Some IMGT-functional V segments, including TRBV6-2 and TRBV6-3, could not be told apart with the 87-base-pair reads, so those segments were excluded. This cohort had only TCR beta chains sequenced, and the lack of alpha or paired-chain data limited which features could be detected. The study listed around 160 TCR beta chains as associated with cytomegalovirus. According to a later genetic analysis, donors in an Asian-associated ancestry cluster had fewer N-insertions in productive TCRs than the roughly 670-donor mean. While some public TCRs were present in many individuals, most TCR sequences turned up only very rarely across donors. The classifier was reported to diagnose cytomegalovirus status with high specificity and sensitivity in both the original cohort and the validation cohort. Some 16 rarely observed V segments, including chromosome 9 orphons, were excluded from the earlier analysis of a few hundred of the donors because counts were too low. When HLA alleles, especially DR and DQ, strongly co-occurred, TCR associations were difficult to assign to individual alleles. An association between a missense DCLRE1C variant and V-gene and J-gene trimming of TCR beta chains was found in a later genetic analysis and replicated in an independent cohort. A later analysis associated about 17,000 TCR beta sequences with specific HLA alleles at a false discovery rate of 0.05. Immune exposure information for the cohort was limited to CMV serostatus. Sequencing depth was assumed to be roughly uniform across donors in the presence/absence analyses, though that assumption may not hold. A further reported finding was that TCR beta sequences accurately predicted the HLA-A and HLA-B alleles for most subjects in the first cohort.

The origin of this receptor is a female donor in good health and CMV-seronegative. The sequence is built from TRBV7-7 and TRBJ2-5, with 7 central nucleotides matching TRBD1. Sample: PBMCs. The CDR3 reads as follows: CASSLGQALTQETQYF. The DNA sequence follows: TGTGCTAGCAGCTTAGGACAGGCCCTCACCCAAGAGACCCAGTACTTC.